Following are 31 T cell receptor beta chains from one sample sequenced in a study of shared clonotypes between healthy human individuals. Only in-frame clones appear in the TCRdb table, and some are missing; sequencing was by immunoSEQ multiplex PCR. The sample carries under 700,000 clones, around 95% recorded once. Cells designated naive CD8 were CD45RO-negative and were positively selected for CCR7, with terminally differentiated effector memory CD45RA+ cells excluded. The sample was naive CD8+ T cells sorted from blood. The receptors derive from a woman aged 25 to 39 in good health.

This sequence joins TRBV5-4 and TRBJ1-1; D unresolved. Trimming took 2 bases from V and 4 from J, leaving 9 bases between them. CDR3 length: 13 residues. Germline values: CDR1 SGHNT, CDR2 YYREEE (reference sequence). CDR3 sequence reads: CASSFFYGTEAFF. In DNA, the CDR3 is TGTGCCAGCAGCTTCTTCTACGGCACTGAAGCTTTCTTT.

V and J are TRBV4-1 and TRBJ2-7; TRBD2 matches 7 bases. V shed 2 bases and J 4 bases; nucleotides not matched to a gene: 8. Per the germline V gene, CDR1 is MGHRA and CDR2 is YSYEKL. This CDR3 is 15 amino acids long. CDR3 coding DNA: TGCGCCAGCAGCCAACAGCGGGGCACTAGATACGAGCAGTACTTC. Its protein is CASSQQRGTRYEQYF.

The V and J genes are TRBV2 and TRBJ1-2; D not resolved. This CDR3 has 15 residues. Looked up from germline, CDR1 is SNHLY and CDR2 is FYNNEI. Deletions cut 4 bases from V and 3 bases from J, with 15 bases between. The CDR3 nucleotides are TGTGCCAGCAGTGGACGGACTGGGCCGCACTATGGCTACACCTTC. Translated: CASSGRTGPHYGYTF.

The chain joins TRBV4-2 to TRBJ1-2; TRBD1 agrees at 10 bases. There are 15 residues in the CDR3. Germline loops: CDR1 LGHNA, CDR2 YNFKEQ. The ends lost 5 bases at V and 3 bases at J; junction bases unmatched: 6. CDR3 residues: CASSTWTGGHYGYTF. The CDR3 nucleotides are TGTGCCAGCAGCACTTGGACAGGGGGACACTATGGCTACACCTTC.

The rearrangement joins TRBV7-9 to TRBJ2-7; 7 bases fit TRBD1. The J segment lost 6 bases and the V segment lost 2 bases, leaving 10 bases of the junction unmatched. This CDR3 contains 15 residues. CDR1 and CDR2 from the germline V gene are SEHNR and FQNEAQ (reference sequence). The CDR3: CASSLTTGSSFEQYF. CDR3 sequence (DNA): TGTGCCAGCAGCTTAACGACAGGGTCCTCTTTCGAGCAGTACTTC.

This clone was picked up one time. The chain combines TRBV28 with TRBJ2-5; D possibly corresponds to TRBD2 (5 bases). V lost 5 bases and J 1 base, leaving 14 bases between the germline ends. Germline CDR1 and CDR2: MDHEN and SYDVKM. The CDR3 extends over 15 amino acids. The CDR3 coding sequence is TGTGCCAGCAGTCCAACCGGACTTTCCCAAGAGACCCAGTACTTC. Translating it yields CASSPTGLSQETQYF.

The rearrangement links TRBV9 to TRBJ2-1; D may correspond to TRBD1 or TRBD2 (6 bases each). V shed 1 base and J shed 8 bases, with 13 bases lying between them. The germline CDR1 and CDR2 sequences are SGDLS and YYNGEE. This CDR3 is built from 14 residues. The CDR3 spells CASSVSGALYEQFF. In nucleotides, the CDR3 is TGTGCCAGCAGCGTATCGGGGGCGTTGTATGAGCAGTTCTTC.

The chain uses TRBV11-2 and TRBJ2-7; 8 nucleotides line up with TRBD2. The CDR3 totals 13 residues. Trimming removed 4 bases from V and 4 bases from J; junction bases left unmatched: 3. Germline values: CDR1 SGHAT, CDR2 FQNNGV. CDR3 protein: CASSSSGSYEQYF. DNA of the CDR3: TGTGCCAGCAGCTCGAGCGGGAGTTACGAGCAGTACTTC. Supplemented by reference TRBV11-2 and TRBJ2-7, the full variable domain reads EAGVAQSPRYKIIEKRQSVAFWCNPISGHATLYWYQQILGQGPKLLIQFQNNGVVDDSQLPKDRFSAERLKGVDSTLKIQPAKLEDSAVYLCASSSSGSYEQYFGPGTRLTVT.

This clone was observed a single time. The CDR3 protein is CASSQKDRLNTEAFF. DNA of the CDR3: TGCGCCAGCAGCCAGAAGGACAGGTTGAACACTGAAGCTTTCTTT. V gene TRBV4-1 combines with J gene TRBJ1-1; 7 bases are shared with TRBD1. Germline CDR1 reads MGHRA; CDR2 reads YSYEKL. J gave up 0 bases and V 3 bases, and 4 bases lay outside the gene matches. The length of the CDR3 is 15 residues.

V gene TRBV7-2 combines with J gene TRBJ2-1, with no clear D. The CDR3 has 17 amino acids. Trimming cost V 2 bases and J 6 bases, with 20 bases left between them. CDR1 is SGHTA, CDR2 FQGNSA, per germline. The CDR3 is CASSLPFAPWAPNEQFF. The DNA for the CDR3 is TGTGCCAGCAGCTTACCCTTCGCCCCCTGGGCTCCCAATGAGCAGTTCTTC.

The rearrangement joins TRBV5-6 to TRBJ2-1; D unresolved. Germline V CDR1 and CDR2: SGHDT, YYEEEE. The CDR3 covers 14 residues. V lost 0 bases to trimming and J lost 2 bases, with 6 bases between them. The CDR3 DNA is TGTGCCAGCAGCTTGGGGGCGGCCTACAATGAGCAGTTCTTC. Its translation: CASSLGAAYNEQFF.

The chain recombines TRBV10-1 with TRBJ1-5; D gene unclear. Germline V gene lookup returns CDR1 WNHNN and CDR2 SYGVQD (reference sequence). The CDR3 length is 13 residues. V was clipped by 5 bases and J by 2 bases, with 7 bases between them. CDR3 amino acids: CASSISGNQPQHF. CDR3 bases: TGCGCCAGCAGTATTTCGGGCAATCAGCCCCAGCATTTT.

The rearrangement uses TRBV7-8 and TRBJ2-7; 12 positions agree with TRBD2. Per germline, CDR1 SGHVS and CDR2 FQNEAQ. The ends lost 3 bases at V and 0 bases at J; junction bases unmatched: 3. This CDR3 has 16 residues. Here the CDR3 reads CASSFGLAGSSYEQYF. CDR3 DNA sequence: TGTGCCAGCAGCTTCGGACTAGCGGGGAGCTCCTACGAGCAGTACTTC.

The chain combines TRBV4-1 with TRBJ2-1; TRBD2 matches at 11 bases. Germline V gene data show CDR1 as MGHRA and CDR2 as YSYEKL. V lost 1 base and J lost 6; bases outside the gene matches: 11. The CDR3 sequence is 18 residues long. The CDR3 sequence is CASSQVALLAGAVNEQFF. The CDR3 DNA reads as TGCGCCAGCAGCCAAGTCGCATTACTAGCGGGAGCGGTCAATGAGCAGTTCTTC.

The chain is built from TRBV2 and TRBJ1-1, with TRBD1 as a possible D gene (5 bases). The length of the CDR3 is 15 residues. CDR1 and CDR2 from the germline V gene are SNHLY and FYNNEI. Trimming cost V 6 bases and J 2 bases, with 16 bases left between them. CDR3: CASSSIPGPNTEAFF. The CDR3 DNA sequence: TGTGCCAGCAGCTCAATCCCGGGACCTAACACTGAAGCTTTCTTT.

The chain has TRBV11-2 and TRBJ1-6; D is unclear. Between the trimmed V and J ends, which lost 0 bases and 3 bases, there was a span of 15 bases. Germline CDR1 and CDR2: SGHAT and FQNNGV. This CDR3 is built from 18 residues. CDR3 loop: CASSLDAQFLDYNSPLHF. The CDR3 region has the DNA TGTGCCAGCAGCTTAGATGCGCAGTTCCTTGACTATAATTCACCCCTCCACTTT. Looking up the rest from reference TRBV11-2 and TRBJ1-6 gives the full variable domain: EAGVAQSPRYKIIEKRQSVAFWCNPISGHATLYWYQQILGQGPKLLIQFQNNGVVDDSQLPKDRFSAERLKGVDSTLKIQPAKLEDSAVYLCASSLDAQFLDYNSPLHFGNGTRLTVT.

This chain joins TRBV7-8 and TRBJ2-7; TRBD1 is a possible D gene (5 bases). V was shortened by 1 base and J by 2 bases, with 18 bases between the two germline ends. The germline gives CDR1 SGHVS, CDR2 FQNEAQ. This CDR3 comprises 17 residues. In DNA form, the CDR3 reads TGTGCCAGCAGCTTAGTAGGGCAGGGCGAACCTACCTACGAGCAGTACTTC. Its protein is CASSLVGQGEPTYEQYF.

The rearrangement uses TRBV5-4 and TRBJ2-2, with D perhaps matching TRBD1 or TRBD2 (5 bases each). The CDR3 length is 14 residues. Germline values: CDR1 SGHNT, CDR2 YYREEE (reference sequence). Trimming stripped 1 base from V and 6 bases from J, with 10 bases between. The CDR3 sequence: CASSLYRGPGELFF. CDR3 in DNA: TGTGCCAGCAGCTTGTATCGGGGACCCGGGGAGCTGTTTTTT.

The chain joins TRBV5-1 to TRBJ2-2; tentatively, D is TRBD2 (6 bases). The CDR3 is 14 residues long. V lost 2 bases and J lost 7, with 12 bases in between. Per the germline V gene, CDR1 is SGHRS and CDR2 is YFSETQ. CDR3 bases: TGCGCCAGCAGCTTCTGGCGGGACGGCGGGGAGCTGTTTTTT. Its protein is CASSFWRDGGELFF.

The CDR3 nucleotides are TGTGCCAGCAGTTTATCTTGGCATTTCCTCCCCGAGTACCAAGAGACCCAGTACTTC. It specifies CASSLSWHFLPEYQETQYF. The genes are TRBV27 and TRBJ2-5; the D is unclear. Germline values: CDR1 MNHEY, CDR2 SMNVEV (reference sequence). V dropped 0 bases and J dropped 0 bases, with 20 bases sitting between them. The length of the CDR3 is 19 residues.

The genes are TRBV13 and TRBJ2-3; no clear D. Germline V CDR1 and CDR2: PRHDT, FYEKMQ (reference sequence). The CDR3 is 13 residues long. Trimming left V 4 bases short and J 0 bases short, with 5 bases between. The CDR3 region is CASSSESTDTQYF. Written as DNA, the CDR3 is TGTGCCAGCAGCTCCGAAAGCACAGATACGCAGTATTTT.

The chain joins TRBV15 to TRBJ2-1; 7 bases match TRBD2. This CDR3 spans 17 amino acids. J gave up 0 bases and V 0 bases, and 5 bases lay outside the gene matches. The V gene's germline CDR1 is LNHNV and CDR2 YYDKDF (reference sequence). The CDR3 reads CATSRDRWDYSYNEQFF. The CDR3 nucleotides are TGTGCCACCAGCAGAGATCGGTGGGACTACTCCTACAATGAGCAGTTCTTC.

The chain combines TRBV28 with TRBJ2-5, with TRBD1 matching 7 bases. J lost 5 bases, V lost 6 bases, and 12 bases had no gene match. This CDR3 is built from 15 residues. Germline V gives CDR1 MDHEN, CDR2 SYDVKM. CDR3 nucleotide sequence: TGTGCCAGCAGCCCCGGACAGGTCGAGGGGGAGACCCAGTACTTC. Translated, it gives CASSPGQVEGETQYF.

The chain joins TRBV27 to TRBJ1-4, with 12 bases identical to TRBD1. CDR3 size: 15 residues. Germline V gene sequence: CDR1 MNHEY, CDR2 SMNVEV (reference sequence). V shed 2 bases, J shed 7 bases, and the junction held 2 bases outside the gene matches. The CDR3 bases are TGTGCCAGCAGTTTAGGGACAGGGGGCGGTGAAAAACTGTTTTTT. Its translation is CASSLGTGGGEKLFF.

The rearrangement uses TRBV6-5 and TRBJ1-2; D is uncertain. The V end was cut by 5 bases, the J end by 4 bases, with 11 bases between. There are 13 residues in the CDR3. Germline-derived CDR1 and CDR2 are MNHEY and SVGAGI. The CDR3 nucleotides are TGTGCCAGCAGTGTCGCCGGGCCCTATGGCTACACCTTC. This encodes CASSVAGPYGYTF.

V and J are TRBV7-8 and TRBJ1-4; D not resolved. V lost 2 bases and J lost 4, with 17 bases in between. This CDR3 spans 17 amino acids. Germline V CDR1 and CDR2: SGHVS, FQNEAQ. The CDR3 coding sequence is TGTGCCAGCAGCTTATTACTGGTGGGGAGGTTTAATGAAAAACTGTTTTTT. Residues: CASSLLLVGRFNEKLFF.

The chain links TRBV5-4 to TRBJ1-2; 7 positions match TRBD1. The junction had 8 bases not matched to a gene; V was cut back by 3 bases and J by 0 bases. Germline V gene lookup returns CDR1 SGHNT and CDR2 YYREEE (reference sequence). There are 16 residues in the CDR3. The CDR3: CASSSGWTGSNYGYTF. The CDR3 DNA reads as TGTGCCAGCAGCTCTGGATGGACAGGTTCTAACTATGGCTACACCTTC.

This clone was observed a single time. The chain carries TRBV18 and TRBJ2-7; D remains ambiguous. The CDR3 has 15 amino acids. V dropped 3 bases and J dropped 2 bases, with 14 bases sitting between them. Germline V gives CDR1 KGHSH, CDR2 LQKENI. Written as DNA, the CDR3 is TGTGCCAGCTCACCTCTCCGCGCCCAGGCCTACGAGCAGTACTTC. Translating it yields CASSPLRAQAYEQYF.

This chain joins TRBV15 and TRBJ2-3; 9 bases fit TRBD2. With V trimmed by 0 bases and J by 11 bases, 9 bases remained unmatched. The CDR3 is made up of 15 amino acids. Germline CDR1 and CDR2: LNHNV and YYDKDF (reference sequence). In DNA, the CDR3 is TGTGCCACCAGCAGAGATAGCGGGAGACCGGACGGGCAGTATTTT. Translated, it gives CATSRDSGRPDGQYF.

The chain is built from TRBV27 and TRBJ2-3; 11 bases align to TRBD2. CDR3 length: 16 amino acids. Germline loops: CDR1 MNHEY, CDR2 SMNVEV (reference sequence). The junction had 4 bases not matched to a gene; V was cut back by 5 bases and J by 0 bases. In nucleotides, the CDR3 is TGTGCCAGCAGTCAGGGACTAGCGGAAAGCACAGATACGCAGTATTTT. This codes for CASSQGLAESTDTQYF.

This sequence joins TRBV28 and TRBJ1-1; D is possibly TRBD1 (5 bases). CDR1 and CDR2 from the germline V gene are MDHEN and SYDVKM. The CDR3 is 15 residues long. V lost 3 bases, J lost 3 bases, and 14 bases lay in between. The DNA for the CDR3 is TGTGCCAGCAGTTTTGGGGGTAGGTGGGACACTGAAGCTTTCTTT. Protein: CASSFGGRWDTEAFF.